This T cell receptor beta chain was recorded in a study of T cell responses to AZD1222 COVID-19 vaccine. Study overall: Some second doses came at about 4 weeks and others at about 12 weeks; these were pooled.

This table comes from immunoSEQ multiplex PCR, and its TCRdb copy is limited to in-frame clones, with some not included. The sample includes fewer than 200,000 clones, almost 95% of them seen just once. As to this clone: The target antigen is unknown.

Regarding the study as a whole: When two AZD1222 doses had been given, Spike-specific TCR breadth and depth rose.

This receptor was obtained from an adult in good health. Sequenced material: peripheral blood, taken on day 0 of AZD1222 vaccination.

The CDR3 nucleotides read TGTGCCAGTAGTAGGACGGACACGGTATATGGCTACACCTTC. Its protein is CASSRTDTVYGYTF. V gene TRBV19 combines with J gene TRBJ1-2, with D possibly matching TRBD1 (5 bases). CDR1 and CDR2 from the germline V gene are LNHDA and SQIVND (reference sequence). V lost 4 bases and J lost 5, with 14 bases in between. The CDR3 length is 14 residues.